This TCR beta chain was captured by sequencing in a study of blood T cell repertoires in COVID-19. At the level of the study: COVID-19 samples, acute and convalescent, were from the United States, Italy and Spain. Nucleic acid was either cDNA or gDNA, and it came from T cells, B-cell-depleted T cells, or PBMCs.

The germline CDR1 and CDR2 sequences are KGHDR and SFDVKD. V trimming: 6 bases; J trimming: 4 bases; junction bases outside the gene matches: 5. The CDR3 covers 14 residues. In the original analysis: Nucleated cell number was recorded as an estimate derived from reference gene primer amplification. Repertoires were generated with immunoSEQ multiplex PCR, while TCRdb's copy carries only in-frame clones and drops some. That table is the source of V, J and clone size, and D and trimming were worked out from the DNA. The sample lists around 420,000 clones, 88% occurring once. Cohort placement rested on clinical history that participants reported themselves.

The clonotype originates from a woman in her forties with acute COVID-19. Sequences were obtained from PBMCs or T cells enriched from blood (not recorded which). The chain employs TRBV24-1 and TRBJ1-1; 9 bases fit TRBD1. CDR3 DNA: TGTGCCACCAGTACAGAGACAGGGGGCACTGAAGCTTTCTTT. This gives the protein CATSTETGGTEAFF.